The rows below give T cell receptor beta chains drawn from one sample of a study of technical replicates of blood from several donors. TCRdb's copy holds only in-frame clones and misses some; the assay was immunoSEQ multiplex PCR. The table includes roughly 82,000 clones, under 95% detected once. Sequenced input: T cells isolated from PBMCs. These receptors were obtained from a human donor in good health. CDR3s include the opening cysteine and the closing phenylalanine or tryptophan. The D gene is left open where the match is weak. Where a row states a size, it is once, few, many or the class of an expanded clone; other rows omit it.

D gene,clone size,V gene,J gene,CDR3 protein,CDR3 DNA
TRBD1,NA,TRBV27,TRBJ1-1,CASRPLTGYWENTEAFF,TGTGCCAGCAGGCCATTGACAGGGTATTGGGAGAACACTGAAGCTTTCTTT
NA,NA,TRBV12-5,TRBJ1-2,CASAVTGNYGYTF,TGTGCTAGTGCCGTGACTGGGAACTATGGCTACACCTTC
NA,NA,TRBV30,TRBJ1-1,CAWSEVRELTEAFF,TGTGCCTGGAGTGAAGTTCGGGAGCTCACTGAAGCTTTCTTT
NA,NA,TRBV11-2,TRBJ2-5,CASSLAGVVGETQYF,TGTGCCAGCAGCTTAGCAGGGGTTGTGGGGGAGACCCAGTACTTC
TRBD1,NA,TRBV2,TRBJ1-2,CASRGQGVYGYTF,TGTGCCAGCAGAGGACAGGGAGTCTATGGCTACACCTTC
NA,NA,TRBV19,TRBJ1-2,CASSSRGRGRGYTF,TGTGCCAGTAGTAGCAGGGGAAGAGGTAGAGGCTACACCTTC
NA,NA,TRBV11-3,TRBJ2-2,CASSFSAGELFF,TGTGCCAGCAGCTTTAGTGCCGGGGAGCTGTTTTTT
TRBD1,NA,TRBV11-2,TRBJ2-7,CASSPLTGGRREQYF,TGTGCCAGCAGCCCACTGACAGGGGGTCGTAGAGAGCAGTACTTC
TRBD1,NA,TRBV5-1,TRBJ2-2,CASGQGATISTGELFF,TGCGCCAGCGGACAGGGGGCTACAATTTCCACCGGGGAGCTGTTTTTT
TRBD2,once,TRBV9,TRBJ2-1,CASSGSGGADPGEQFF,TGTGCCAGCAGCGGTAGCGGGGGGGCCGACCCTGGGGAGCAGTTCTTC
TRBD1,NA,TRBV27,TRBJ2-7,CASSLGQDNSYEQYF,TGTGCCAGCAGTCTTGGACAGGACAACTCCTACGAGCAGTACTTC
TRBD1,NA,TRBV7-9,TRBJ2-7,CASVRPGQGSYEQYF,TGTGCCAGCGTAAGACCGGGACAGGGTTCCTACGAGCAGTACTTC
NA,NA,TRBV7-9,TRBJ2-7,CASTETESSYEQYF,TGTGCCAGCACCGAGACAGAGAGCTCCTACGAGCAGTACTTC
NA,NA,TRBV11-3,TRBJ2-2,CASSLLWNTGELFF,TGTGCCAGCAGCTTACTGTGGAACACCGGGGAGCTGTTTTTT
TRBD1,NA,TRBV7-9,TRBJ2-7,CASSLQGVYYEQYF,TGTGCCAGCAGCTTACAGGGGGTATACTACGAGCAGTACTTC
TRBD1,NA,TRBV5-4,TRBJ1-1,CASSLGGMNTEAFF,TGTGCCAGCAGCTTAGGGGGCATGAACACTGAAGCTTTCTTT
NA,NA,TRBV28,TRBJ2-7,CASSLTGQIEQYF,TGTGCCAGCAGTTTAACCGGACAGATCGAGCAGTACTTC
TRBD1,NA,TRBV6-8,TRBJ2-7,CASSFGPDRGSYEQYF,TGTGCCAGCAGTTTTGGTCCAGACAGGGGCTCCTACGAGCAGTACTTC
NA,few,TRBV28,TRBJ1-1,CASRILQGLDTEAFF,TGTGCCAGCAGGATCCTACAGGGCTTGGACACTGAAGCTTTCTTT
NA,NA,TRBV28,TRBJ2-4,CASSEPPRGRDIQYF,TGTGCCAGCAGCGAGCCCCCCAGGGGCCGGGACATTCAGTACTTC
NA,NA,TRBV10-3,TRBJ2-1,CAIRDSGNEQFF,TGTGCCATCAGGGATTCGGGGAATGAGCAGTTCTTC
NA,NA,TRBV28,TRBJ2-2,CASSLGTTPRELFF,TGTGCCAGCAGTTTAGGGACAACACCCCGGGAGCTGTTTTTT
TRBD1,NA,TRBV9,TRBJ1-6,CASSEETGGLVWF,TGTGCCAGCAGCGAGGAGACAGGGGGCTTGGTTTGGTTT
NA,NA,TRBV19,TRBJ1-1,CASSTVQASEAFF,TGTGCCAGTAGCACCGTCCAGGCTTCTGAAGCTTTCTTT
TRBD1,NA,TRBV6-1,TRBJ2-5,CASSARGRETQYF,TGTGCCAGCAGTGCCAGGGGGCGAGAGACCCAGTACTTC